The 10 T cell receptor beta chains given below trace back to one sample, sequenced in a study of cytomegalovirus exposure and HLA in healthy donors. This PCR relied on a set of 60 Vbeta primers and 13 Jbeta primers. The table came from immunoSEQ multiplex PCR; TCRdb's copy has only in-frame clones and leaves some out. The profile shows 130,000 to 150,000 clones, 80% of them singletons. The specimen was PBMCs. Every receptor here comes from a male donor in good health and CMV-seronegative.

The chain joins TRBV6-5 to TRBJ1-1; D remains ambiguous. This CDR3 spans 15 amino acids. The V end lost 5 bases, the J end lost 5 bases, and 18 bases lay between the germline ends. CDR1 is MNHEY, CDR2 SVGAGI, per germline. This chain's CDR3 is CASSPQQTPRTEAFF. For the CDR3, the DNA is TGTGCCAGCAGTCCTCAACAAACACCGAGGACTGAAGCTTTCTTT.

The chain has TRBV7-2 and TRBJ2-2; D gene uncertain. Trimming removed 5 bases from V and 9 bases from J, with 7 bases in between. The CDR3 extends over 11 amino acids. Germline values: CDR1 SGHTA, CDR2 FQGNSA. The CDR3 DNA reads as TGTGCCAGCAGCCCCGGTAGGGAGCTGTTTTTT. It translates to CASSPGRELFF.

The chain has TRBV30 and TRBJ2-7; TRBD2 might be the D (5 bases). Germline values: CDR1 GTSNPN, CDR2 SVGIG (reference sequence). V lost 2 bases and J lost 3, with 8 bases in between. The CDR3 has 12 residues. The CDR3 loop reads CAWSSGRYEQYF. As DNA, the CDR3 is TGTGCCTGGAGTAGCGGCCGCTACGAGCAGTACTTC.

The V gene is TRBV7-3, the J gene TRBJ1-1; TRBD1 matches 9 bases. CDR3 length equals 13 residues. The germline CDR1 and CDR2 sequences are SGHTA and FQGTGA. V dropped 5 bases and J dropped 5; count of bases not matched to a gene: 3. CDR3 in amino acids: CASSLDRGTEAFF. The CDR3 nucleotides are TGTGCCAGCAGCCTGGACAGGGGAACTGAAGCTTTCTTT. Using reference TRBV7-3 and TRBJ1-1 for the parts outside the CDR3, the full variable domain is GAGVSQTPSNKVTEKGKYVELRCDPISGHTALYWYRQSLGQGPEFLIYFQGTGAADDSGLPNDRFFAVRPEGSVSTLKIQRTERGDSAVYLCASSLDRGTEAFFGQGTRLTVV.

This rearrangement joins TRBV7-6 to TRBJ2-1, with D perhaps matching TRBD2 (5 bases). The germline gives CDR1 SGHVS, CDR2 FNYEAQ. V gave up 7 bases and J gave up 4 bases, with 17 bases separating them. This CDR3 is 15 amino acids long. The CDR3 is CASTQEWGAYNEQFF. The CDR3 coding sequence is TGTGCCAGCACCCAAGAGTGGGGAGCTTACAATGAGCAGTTCTTC.

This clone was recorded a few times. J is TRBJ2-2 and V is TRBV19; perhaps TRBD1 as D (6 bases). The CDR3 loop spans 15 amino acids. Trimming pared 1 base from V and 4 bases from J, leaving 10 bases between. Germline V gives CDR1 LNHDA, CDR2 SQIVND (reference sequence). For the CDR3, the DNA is TGTGCCAGTAGTATAGGAAGGGACACCACCGGGGAGCTGTTTTTT. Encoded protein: CASSIGRDTTGELFF.

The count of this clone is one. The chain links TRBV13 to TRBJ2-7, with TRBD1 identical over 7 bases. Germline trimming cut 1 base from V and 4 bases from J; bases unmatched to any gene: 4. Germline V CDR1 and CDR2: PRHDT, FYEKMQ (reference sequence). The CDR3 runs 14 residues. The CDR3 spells CASSLAGTAYEQYF. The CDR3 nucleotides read TGTGCCAGCAGCTTAGCCGGGACAGCTTACGAGCAGTACTTC.

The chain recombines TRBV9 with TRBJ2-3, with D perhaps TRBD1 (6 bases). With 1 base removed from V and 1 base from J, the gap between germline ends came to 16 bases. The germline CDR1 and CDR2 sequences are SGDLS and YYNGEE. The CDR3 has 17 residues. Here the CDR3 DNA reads TGTGCCAGCAGCGTATTCAGGGGTGGGATGGGCACAGATACGCAGTATTTT. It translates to CASSVFRGGMGTDTQYF.

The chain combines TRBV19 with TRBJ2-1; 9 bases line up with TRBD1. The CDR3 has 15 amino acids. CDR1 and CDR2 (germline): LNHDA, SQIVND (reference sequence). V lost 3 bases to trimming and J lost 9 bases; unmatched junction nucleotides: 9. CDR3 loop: CASSIGEGQGGEQFF. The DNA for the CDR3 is TGTGCCAGTAGTATCGGGGAGGGACAGGGCGGTGAGCAGTTCTTC. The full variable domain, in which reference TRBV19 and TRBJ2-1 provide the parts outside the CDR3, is DGGITQSPKYLFRKEGQNVTLSCEQNLNHDAMYWYRQDPGQGLRLIYYSQIVNDFQKGDIAEGYSVSREKKESFPLTVTSAQKNPTAFYLCASSIGEGQGGEQFFGPGTRLTVL.

CDR3 residues: CASEGQGATEAFF. The CDR3 DNA reads TGTGCCAGTGAAGGACAGGGGGCCACTGAAGCTTTCTTT. This sequence joins TRBV2 and TRBJ1-1, with 11 bases identical to TRBD1. The CDR3 has 13 residues. The germline gives CDR1 SNHLY, CDR2 FYNNEI. The V and J ends lost 9 bases and 4 bases, in that order; junction bases with no gene match: 4.